The 4 T cell receptor beta chains given below trace back to one sample, sequenced in a study of human T cells and chemical hapten exposure. In TCRdb, the RACE reads were re-called with MiXCR into one record per CDR3 protein. The sample comprises 270,000 or so distinct CDR3 sequences, over 7.5% of which are singletons, and 0.9% to 1.5% rests with the top ten. Time point here: pre-sensitization, week 0. Treatment described: therapeutic diphenylcyclopropenone sensitization with weekly scalp DPC. The sequencing here drew on whole blood, taken in connection with sensitization to the hapten diphenylcyclopropenone (DPC). The receptors were sampled from a man aged 18 to 29 with alopecia areata. Some clones in this sample may be carry-over from other donors' samples.

J is TRBJ2-1 and V is TRBV24-1; no firm D call. V shed 0 bases and J shed 8 bases, with 7 bases lying between them. The CDR3 extends over 13 amino acids. Germline CDR1 KGHDR, CDR2 SFDVKD. The CDR3 is CATSDLRSHEQFF. In DNA form, the CDR3 reads TGTGCCACCAGTGATTTGAGGTCCCATGAGCAGTTCTTC.

This clonotype was seen repeatedly, ten times or more. This rearrangement joins TRBV29-1 to TRBJ2-7; D may be TRBD1 or TRBD2 (5 bases each). The CDR3 totals 13 residues. The V end was cut by 5 bases, the J end by 4 bases, with 15 bases between. CDR1 SQVTM and CDR2 ANQGSEA come from the germline V gene. This CDR3 reads CSVSGTGLYEQYF. CDR3 in DNA: TGCAGCGTTTCGGGGACGGGTTTGTACGAGCAGTACTTC.

This clonotype was seen once. The chain's CDR3 is CASRQGNEQYV. CDR3 DNA: TGTGCCAGCAGACAGGGGAACGAGCAGTACGTC. The rearrangement joins TRBV3-1 to TRBJ2-7; TRBD1 matches 7 bases. CDR1 is LGHDT and CDR2 is YNNKEL in the germline V gene (reference sequence). V was clipped by 6 bases and J by 5 bases; unmatched bases: 1. The CDR3 loop spans 11 amino acids.

For this clonotype: A read error may be the cause here, since a much bigger clone is one base away. The V and J genes are TRBV4-2 and TRBJ1-5; possible D gene TRBD1, 6 bases. Germline V CDR1 and CDR2: LGHNA, YNFKEQ. CDR3 size: 14 residues. CDR3 nucleotides: TGTGCCAGCAGCCAAGACAGGGGCCATCAGCCCCAGCTTTTT. Its protein is CASSQDRGHQPQLF.